This T cell receptor beta chain was documented in a study of CD8+ T cells in alopecia areata. Study as a whole: Dosing with tofacitinib proceeded for 6 to 18 months, followed by 6 months off drug.

As to treatment: oral pan-JAK inhibitor, 5-10 mg twice daily. It was cDNA, reverse transcribed from extracted RNA, that served as the sequencing template. Profiled with immunoSEQ multiplex PCR; TCRdb holds only in-frame clones, not every one. The sample yields about 210,000 clones, around 66% seen once. This CDR3 spans 11 amino acids. The germline V gene has CDR1 KGHSH and CDR2 LQKENI. Trimming took off 3 bases at V and 3 bases at J, with 2 bases between the two ends. Regarding this clone: The antigen is undetermined. Other DNA sequences within the sample encode an identical CDR3.

Findings and caveats of the study: Among patients, TCR sharing was less clear than in mice, a difference possibly due in part to HLA diversity in the patient population. While patients received tofacitinib, many expanded lesional clones remained present in scalp and blood.

This TCR came from a human donor with alopecia areata. The chain combines TRBV18 with TRBJ2-5; D gene unclear. The sample was CD4+ T cells sorted from blood, taken around week 42, from a patient treated with tofacitinib. CDR3: CASSPKETQYF. CDR3 bases: TGTGCCAGCTCACCCAAAGAGACCCAGTACTTC.